Below, 17 T cell receptor beta chains from the same sample are listed, as sequenced in a study of T-cell memory formation after mild COVID-19. MiXCR, applied by TCRdb to the 5' RACE reads, yields one record per CDR3 protein. The sample consists of fewer than 140,000 distinct CDR3 sequences, around 15% of them appearing once. Sequencing used PBMCs or a T cell subset sorted from them (not recorded which). These receptor sequences come from an adult woman who had mild COVID-19 (a few samples of this study predate the infection). Cell type and time point are not known.

Regarding this clonotype: One end of the junction varies from germline; a read error may be responsible. The chain combines TRBV4-1 with TRBJ1-2, with D perhaps matching TRBD1 (6 bases). CDR3 length: 16 amino acids. CDR1 is MGHRA and CDR2 is YSYEKL in the germline V gene. This CDR3 is CASSKDRQELYYGYTF. DNA for the CDR3: TGCGCCAGCAGCAAAGACAGACAGGAACTTTACTATGGCTACACCTTC.

This rearrangement joins TRBV12-3 or TRBV12-4 to TRBJ2-2, with TRBD2 matching 7 bases. The ends lost 7 bases at V and 1 base at J; junction bases unmatched: 0. This CDR3 is built from 13 residues. The CDR3 loop is CASTSGNTGELFF. DNA for the CDR3: TGTGCCAGCACTAGCGGGAACACCGGGGAGCTGTTTTTT.

The rearrangement joins TRBV25-1 to TRBJ2-1; 12 bases align to TRBD2. After removal of 1 base from V and 9 bases from J, the junction contained 4 bases not matched to a gene. This CDR3 contains 15 residues. CDR1 MGHDK and CDR2 SYGVNS come from the germline V gene. CDR3 in DNA: TGTGCCAGCAGTGAATGGGGACTAGCGGGCGGTGAGCAGTTCTTC. Translating it yields CASSEWGLAGGEQFF.

The chain carries TRBV6-2 or TRBV6-3 and TRBJ1-4; no clear D. Trimming took off 6 bases at V and 6 bases at J, with 17 bases between the two ends. CDR1 and CDR2 (germline): MNHEY, SVGEGT. There are 15 residues in the CDR3. CDR3 protein: CASSPLGRKDEKLFF. The CDR3 nucleotides read TGTGCCAGCAGCCCACTAGGACGTAAAGATGAAAAACTGTTTTTT.

The sample holds a few counts of this clonotype. V and J are TRBV27 and TRBJ2-4; D may be TRBD1 (6 bases). The CDR3 has 12 amino acids. Germline values: CDR1 MNHEY, CDR2 SMNVEV (reference sequence). V gave up 5 bases and J gave up 12 bases, with 14 bases separating them. The CDR3 DNA reads TGTGCCAGCAGTCCCTTCCCGGGACATCAGTACTTC. Translation gives CASSPFPGHQYF.

The J gene is TRBJ2-7, the V gene TRBV5-6; maybe TRBD1 (5 bases). V lost 2 bases and J 1 base, leaving 19 bases between the germline ends. CDR1 is SGHDT, CDR2 YYEEEE, per germline. The CDR3 runs 17 residues. In DNA form, the CDR3 reads TGTGCCAGCAGCTTTTCTTCTCTAGGGGCCAAATCCTACGAGCAGTACTTC. Its protein is CASSFSSLGAKSYEQYF.

The chain joins TRBV7-2 to TRBJ2-7, with 10 nucleotides matching TRBD2. The V and J ends lost 1 base and 3 bases, in that order; junction bases with no gene match: 6. The CDR3 is 16 residues long. Germline V gives CDR1 SGHTA, CDR2 FQGNSA. CDR3 protein: CASSLESSSGSYEQYF. In DNA form, the CDR3 reads TGTGCCAGCAGCTTAGAGTCGTCTAGCGGGAGCTACGAGCAGTACTTC.

This clonotype was detected ten times or more. The chain couples TRBV7-6 to TRBJ2-1; the D is unclear. Germline V lookup: CDR1 SGHVS, CDR2 FNYEAQ. Trimming pared 3 bases from V and 4 bases from J, leaving 7 bases between. The CDR3 consists of 13 residues. The CDR3: CASSLTEYNEQFF. In DNA, the CDR3 is TGTGCCAGCAGCTTGACGGAGTACAATGAGCAGTTCTTC.

This chain joins TRBV5-5 and TRBJ2-3; D remains unclear. The germline V and J ends were trimmed by 4 bases and 2 bases, with 11 bases remaining between them. This CDR3 spans 14 amino acids. Germline assignment: CDR1 SGHKS and CDR2 YYEKEE (reference sequence). In nucleotides, the CDR3 is TGTGCCAGCAGCCTTCCGGGCGACACAGATACGCAGTATTTT. Protein: CASSLPGDTDTQYF.

The chain's CDR3 is CASSQDMGRNYGYTF. The CDR3 region has the DNA TGTGCCAGCAGCCAAGATATGGGACGGAACTATGGCTACACCTTC. The chain couples TRBV3-1 to TRBJ1-2; D may be TRBD1 (5 bases). The V gene's germline CDR1 is LGHDT and CDR2 YNNKEL (reference sequence). The CDR3 runs to 15 residues. V dropped 0 bases and J dropped 2 bases, with 10 bases sitting between them.

This chain links TRBV20-1 with TRBJ2-5; either TRBD1 or TRBD2 may fit D (5 bases each). The CDR3 is made up of 15 amino acids. The V gene's germline CDR1 is DFQATT and CDR2 SNEGSKA (reference sequence). V was trimmed by 0 bases and J by 2 bases, leaving 13 bases between them. This CDR3 reads CSARDLEGPQETQYF. The DNA of the CDR3 is TGCAGTGCTAGAGATCTTGAGGGACCTCAAGAGACCCAGTACTTC.

This clonotype was observed at least ten times. CDR3 sequence: CASSPQVGTGANVLTF. The CDR3 coding sequence is TGTGCCAGCAGCCCACAGGTCGGGACTGGGGCCAACGTCCTGACTTTC. The genes are TRBV7-8 and TRBJ2-6; D assignment may be TRBD1 or TRBD2 (5 bases each). The CDR3 is 16 residues long. V dropped 5 bases and J dropped 2 bases, with 13 bases sitting between them. In germline, CDR1 is SGHVS, CDR2 FQNEAQ.

This chain links TRBV7-9 with TRBJ1-2; TRBD1 aligns across 8 bases. Per the germline V gene, CDR1 is SEHNR and CDR2 is FQNEAQ (reference sequence). J gave up 1 base and V 5 bases, and 9 bases lay outside the gene matches. CDR3 length equals 16 residues. This chain's CDR3 is CASSAGPTGDNYGYTF. The CDR3 DNA reads TGTGCCAGCAGCGCCGGCCCGACAGGGGATAACTATGGCTACACCTTC.

V is TRBV4-1 and J is TRBJ1-1; tentatively, D is TRBD1 (5 bases). Germline loops: CDR1 MGHRA, CDR2 YSYEKL. The V end lost 10 bases, the J end lost 3 bases, and 27 bases lay between the germline ends. The CDR3 has 17 amino acids. The CDR3 nucleotides read TGCGCCACCTCGCCCTTGGAGCAGGGTGGAGGATACACTGAAGCTTTCTTT. This translates into CATSPLEQGGGYTEAFF.

The sample holds a few counts of this clonotype. The chain carries TRBV14 and TRBJ2-2, with 7 bases lining up with TRBD1. The CDR3 runs 16 residues. Germline assignment: CDR1 SGHDN and CDR2 FVKESK. Losses at the gene ends were 3 bases for V and 8 bases for J; bases not matched to a gene: 12. CDR3 sequence: CASSHDGQAPSGELFF. In DNA form, the CDR3 reads TGTGCCAGCAGCCACGATGGACAGGCACCCTCAGGGGAGCTGTTTTTT.

This clonotype was seen only a few times. V is TRBV13 and J is TRBJ2-7, with 10 positions matching TRBD1. Per the germline V gene, CDR1 is PRHDT and CDR2 is FYEKMQ (reference sequence). This CDR3 has 15 residues. Germline trimming cut 0 bases from V and 2 bases from J; bases unmatched to any gene: 1. The CDR3 reads CASSLGGQGTYEQYF. CDR3 coding DNA: TGTGCCAGCAGCTTAGGGGGACAGGGGACCTACGAGCAGTACTTC.

In this sample, this clonotype turned up many times. The chain carries TRBV7-9 and TRBJ2-7; D is uncertain. Germline lookup yields CDR1 SEHNR and CDR2 FQNEAQ (reference sequence). The CDR3 consists of 12 residues. V lost 2 bases, J lost 0 bases, and 2 bases lay in between. As DNA, the CDR3 is TGTGCCAGCAGCTTAACCTCCTACGAGCAGTACTTC. The encoded protein is CASSLTSYEQYF.